A single sample gave rise to the 28 T cell receptor beta chains below, sequenced in a study of cytomegalovirus exposure and HLA in healthy donors. Primers included in the PCR were 60 Vbeta and 13 Jbeta primers. The data were produced by immunoSEQ multiplex PCR, yet TCRdb's version contains in-frame clones alone and is incomplete. Here the sample spans 75,000 to 90,000 clones, about four fifths being singletons. The sample consisted of PBMCs. The receptors were gathered from a middle-aged woman in good health and CMV-seropositive.

Written as DNA, the CDR3 is TGTGCCAGCTCACCAGGGGGCAGTTCACCCCTCCACTTT. Translating it yields CASSPGGSSPLHF. The chain carries TRBV18 and TRBJ1-6; D perhaps matches TRBD1 (6 bases). Per the germline V gene, CDR1 is KGHSH and CDR2 is LQKENI. This CDR3 has 13 amino acids. V shed 2 bases and J shed 9 bases, with 8 bases lying between them.

The chain carries TRBV4-3 and TRBJ2-1, with a possible D match to TRBD1 (5 bases). The CDR3 covers 14 residues. Between the trimmed V and J ends, which lost 0 bases and 7 bases, there was a span of 10 bases. Looked up from germline, CDR1 is LGHNA and CDR2 is YSLEER. CDR3 nucleotide sequence: TGCGCCAGCAGCCAAGATTGGGGCTCGAATGAGCAGTTCTTC. Amino acid sequence: CASSQDWGSNEQFF.

V and J are TRBV6-6 and TRBJ1-5, with D perhaps TRBD1 (6 bases). Trimming took off 4 bases at V and 4 bases at J, with 11 bases between the two ends. CDR1 MNHNY and CDR2 SVGAGI come from the germline V gene (reference sequence). This CDR3 has 14 amino acids. CDR3 region: CASSWIGGNQPQHF. CDR3 sequence (DNA): TGTGCCAGCAGTTGGATAGGGGGAAATCAGCCCCAGCATTTT.

The rearrangement joins TRBV28 to TRBJ1-2; D remains unclear. Germline loops: CDR1 MDHEN, CDR2 SYDVKM. Trimming removed 2 bases at V and 2 bases at J, with 3 bases between. This CDR3 comprises 12 residues. CDR3 amino acids: CASSLGNYGYTF. Here the CDR3 DNA reads TGTGCCAGCAGTTTAGGCAACTATGGCTACACCTTC.

V gene TRBV7-9 combines with J gene TRBJ2-7, with 7 bases that match TRBD1. With V trimmed by 3 bases and J by 3 bases, 11 bases remained unmatched. The CDR3 loop spans 16 amino acids. The germline V gene encodes CDR1 SEHNR and CDR2 FQNEAQ (reference sequence). The CDR3: CASSFSPRQGGYEQYF. The CDR3 DNA reads TGTGCCAGCAGCTTTAGCCCTAGACAGGGCGGCTACGAGCAGTACTTC.

This chain uses TRBV5-4 with TRBJ1-2, with 8 bases fitting TRBD1. The CDR3 length is 14 residues. Trimming at V came to 4 bases and at J to 8 bases, leaving 10 bases not matched to a gene. CDR1 and CDR2 from the germline V gene are SGHNT and YYREEE (reference sequence). The CDR3 DNA reads as TGTGCCAGCAGCCCGCGGACAGGGTTTACGGGCTACACCTTC. It is translated as CASSPRTGFTGYTF.

This chain links TRBV6-5 with TRBJ2-5; 10 bases align to TRBD2. V shed 8 bases and J 1 base; nucleotides not matched to a gene: 4. Germline V CDR1 and CDR2: MNHEY, SVGAGI. This CDR3 contains 14 residues. The CDR3 nucleotides read TGTGCCAGCTCTAGCGGGGGCCTCCAAGAGACCCAGTACTTC. The encoded protein is CASSSGGLQETQYF.

The chain joins TRBV5-1 to TRBJ2-5, with D possibly matching TRBD2 (6 bases). V gave up 0 bases and J gave up 4 bases, with 10 bases separating them. The CDR3 contains 14 residues. The germline V gene encodes CDR1 SGHRS and CDR2 YFSETQ. Written as DNA, the CDR3 is TGCGCCAGCAGCTTGGATCCCGGGGGAGAGACCCAGTACTTC. Encoded protein: CASSLDPGGETQYF.

The chain employs TRBV7-6 and TRBJ2-2, with D possibly matching TRBD1 (6 bases). CDR1 and CDR2 (germline): SGHVS, FNYEAQ. Trimming cost V 5 bases and J 2 bases, with 15 bases left between them. The CDR3 length is 16 residues. Written as DNA, the CDR3 is TGTGCCAGCAGCCCTCCGGGCAGGGGTAACACCGGGGAGCTGTTTTTT. Protein product: CASSPPGRGNTGELFF.

The chain carries TRBV30 and TRBJ2-3, with 12 bases that match TRBD2. Trimming at V came to 2 bases and at J to 4 bases, leaving 10 bases not matched to a gene. CDR1 and CDR2 from the germline V gene are GTSNPN and SVGIG (reference sequence). The CDR3 length is 17 residues. This CDR3 is CAWSHTSGGPGPDTQYF. The CDR3 DNA is TGTGCCTGGAGTCACACTAGCGGGGGGCCGGGCCCAGATACGCAGTATTTT.

The chain employs TRBV4-1 and TRBJ2-1; TRBD2 matches 7 bases. From germline, CDR1 is MGHRA and CDR2 YSYEKL. Trimming removed 3 bases from V and 7 bases from J; junction bases left unmatched: 15. This CDR3 has 17 residues. DNA for the CDR3: TGCGCCAGCAGCCACCCGACTAGCTTAATAGGGCATAATGAGCAGTTCTTC. Translation gives CASSHPTSLIGHNEQFF.

V gene TRBV7-7 combines with J gene TRBJ2-7; D possibly corresponds to TRBD1 (8 bases). This CDR3 has 15 amino acids. V lost 5 bases and J 5 bases, leaving 19 bases between the germline ends. Looked up from germline, CDR1 is SSHAT and CDR2 is FNYEAQ (reference sequence). Here the CDR3 DNA reads TGTGCCAGCAGCAGGGGGGGGACAGGAGGTGACGAGCAGTACTTC. It yields the protein CASSRGGTGGDEQYF.

The chain is built from TRBV7-2 and TRBJ2-7; 7 bases match TRBD2. J was trimmed by 6 bases and V by 4 bases; bases with no gene match: 12. Germline-derived CDR1 and CDR2 are SGHTA and FQGNSA. There are 15 residues in the CDR3. The CDR3 protein is CASSSDVRRGIEQYF. CDR3 sequence (DNA): TGTGCCAGCAGCTCTGATGTAAGGCGGGGGATCGAGCAGTACTTC.

The chain joins TRBV10-2 to TRBJ2-7, with 10 nucleotides matching TRBD2. The germline V gene has CDR1 WSHSY and CDR2 SAAADI. There are 15 residues in the CDR3. V was pared by 5 bases and J by 3 bases, with 7 bases of the junction left unmatched. The chain's CDR3 is CASSNPSGGYYEQYF. The DNA for the CDR3 is TGCGCCAGCAGTAACCCTAGCGGGGGATACTACGAGCAGTACTTC.

The V gene is TRBV28, the J gene TRBJ1-2; 8 bases map to TRBD1. This CDR3 region has 13 residues. V lost 7 bases, J lost 3 bases, and 4 bases stayed unmatched. Germline V gives CDR1 MDHEN, CDR2 SYDVKM. CDR3 region: CASTPTGDYGYTF. CDR3 DNA sequence: TGTGCCAGCACTCCGACAGGGGACTATGGCTACACCTTC.

CDR3 in amino acids: CASSTGFQPQHF. CDR3 DNA sequence: TGTGCCAGCAGCACAGGGTTTCAGCCCCAGCATTTT. This chain joins TRBV27 and TRBJ1-5; D is perhaps TRBD1 (6 bases). Trimming took off 6 bases at V and 6 bases at J, with 9 bases between the two ends. This CDR3 has 12 residues. Germline-derived CDR1 and CDR2 are MNHEY and SMNVEV (reference sequence).

The V and J genes are TRBV27 and TRBJ2-1; D is ambiguous. CDR1 MNHEY and CDR2 SMNVEV come from the germline V gene (reference sequence). CDR3 length: 14 amino acids. Trimming shortened V by 7 bases and J by 1 base, and 11 bases separated the two germline ends. As DNA, the CDR3 is TGTGCCAGCACCATCTCCGGGTCCTACAATGAGCAGTTCTTC. This gives the protein CASTISGSYNEQFF.

The chain employs TRBV4-3 and TRBJ1-6; D uncertain. This CDR3 is built from 16 residues. Trimming removed 0 bases at V and 9 bases at J, with 15 bases between. Germline loops: CDR1 LGHNA, CDR2 YSLEER. The CDR3 DNA reads as TGCGCCAGCAGCCAAGAAGGAGTAGCGGGTTTTTCACCCCTCCACTTT. Amino acid sequence: CASSQEGVAGFSPLHF.

This clone showed up just a few times. J is TRBJ2-7 and V is TRBV7-2, with 9 bases identical to TRBD1. The V gene end was trimmed by 5 bases and the J gene end by 2 bases; junction bases not matched to a gene: 4. The germline CDR1 and CDR2 sequences are SGHTA and FQGNSA. The CDR3 is 14 amino acids. In DNA, the CDR3 is TGTGCCAGCAGCGCCAGACAGGGGGCCTACGAGCAGTACTTC. It translates to CASSARQGAYEQYF. The full variable domain, rest sourced from reference TRBV7-2 and TRBJ2-7, is GAGVSQSPSNKVTEKGKDVELRCDPISGHTALYWYRQSLGQGLEFLIYFQGNSAPDKSGLPSDRFSAERTGGSVSTLTIQRTQQEDSAVYLCASSARQGAYEQYFGPGTRLTVT.

The table lists this clone with a count of one. V usage is TRBV7-2 and J usage is TRBJ2-4, with D maybe TRBD2 (6 bases). V was cut by 5 bases and J by 8 bases, with 16 bases left in between. The CDR3 length is 14 residues. CDR1 is SGHTA, CDR2 FQGNSA, per germline. CDR3 protein: CASSPRSGEDIQYF. DNA for the CDR3: TGTGCCAGCAGCCCTAGGTCGGGGGAGGACATTCAGTACTTC.

The chain is built from TRBV6-1 and TRBJ2-1, with 10 bases matching TRBD2. The length of the CDR3 is 17 residues. J lost 7 bases, V lost 2 bases, and 11 bases had no gene match. In germline, CDR1 is MNHNS, CDR2 SASEGT. The CDR3 loop reads CASSESGSGGAGNEQFF. In nucleotides, the CDR3 is TGTGCCAGCAGTGAAAGTGGGAGCGGGGGGGCAGGTAATGAGCAGTTCTTC.

The CDR3 is CASSNKGDEQYF. The CDR3 coding sequence is TGTGCCAGTAGTAATAAGGGAGACGAGCAGTACTTC. The chain is built from TRBV19 and TRBJ2-7; a possible D gene is TRBD2 (5 bases). The length of the CDR3 is 12 residues. The germline V gene has CDR1 LNHDA and CDR2 SQIVND (reference sequence). Trimming left V 4 bases short and J 5 bases short, with 9 bases between. Together with reference TRBV19 and TRBJ2-7, the CDR3 gives the full variable domain: DGGITQSPKYLFRKEGQNVTLSCEQNLNHDAMYWYRQDPGQGLRLIYYSQIVNDFQKGDIAEGYSVSREKKESFPLTVTSAQKNPTAFYLCASSNKGDEQYFGPGTRLTVT.

This clone is a singleton in its sample. The chain uses TRBV18 and TRBJ1-6; no clear D gene. CDR3 length: 14 residues. V lost 0 bases, J lost 9 bases, and 9 bases lay in between. In germline, CDR1 is KGHSH, CDR2 LQKENI. Here the CDR3 reads CASSPPGGVSPLHF. The CDR3 DNA reads TGTGCCAGCTCACCACCGGGAGGAGTTTCACCCCTCCACTTT.

This chain connects TRBV30 to TRBJ2-3, with a weak D call TRBD2 (7 bases). The CDR3 spans 12 residues. Between the trimmed V and J ends, which lost 5 bases and 3 bases, there was a span of 9 bases. The germline CDR1 and CDR2 sequences are GTSNPN and SVGIG (reference sequence). The CDR3 loop reads CAWGGATDTQYF. The CDR3 DNA reads TGTGCCTGGGGGGGGGCGACAGATACGCAGTATTTT.

V is TRBV2 and J is TRBJ2-7; no firm D call. There are 11 residues in the CDR3. The germline V and J ends were trimmed by 4 bases and 4 bases, with 5 bases remaining between them. Germline-derived CDR1 and CDR2 are SNHLY and FYNNEI. For the CDR3, the DNA is TGTGCCAGCAGTGTGAGTTACGAGCAGTACTTC. Residues: CASSVSYEQYF.

This clone was seen only a few times. The CDR3 spells CASGLGTVSMGTGELFF. The DNA for the CDR3 is TGTGCTAGTGGTTTGGGGACAGTGTCTATGGGAACCGGGGAGCTGTTTTTT. The chain couples TRBV12-5 to TRBJ2-2; possibly TRBD1 for D (6 bases). In germline, CDR1 is LGHNT, CDR2 FRNRAP. This CDR3 contains 17 residues. Trimming removed 1 base from V and 5 bases from J, with 17 bases in between.

The genes are TRBV4-2 and TRBJ2-1, with 9 bases that match TRBD2. The junction had 8 bases not matched to a gene; V was cut back by 4 bases and J by 4 bases. The length of the CDR3 is 16 residues. In germline, CDR1 is LGHNA, CDR2 YNFKEQ. The CDR3 nucleotides read TGTGCCAGCAGCCTGACTCTAGCGGGGCTTTACAATGAGCAGTTCTTC. It codes for CASSLTLAGLYNEQFF.

V usage is TRBV11-2 and J usage is TRBJ2-1; tentative D call: TRBD1 (6 bases). V shed 4 bases and J shed 0 bases, with 7 bases lying between them. The CDR3 is 14 amino acids. Looked up from germline, CDR1 is SGHAT and CDR2 is FQNNGV. The CDR3 loop reads CASSWGLSYNEQFF. The CDR3 DNA is TGTGCCAGCAGCTGGGGGCTCTCCTACAATGAGCAGTTCTTC. The whole variable domain, filled in from reference TRBV11-2 and TRBJ2-1, reads EAGVAQSPRYKIIEKRQSVAFWCNPISGHATLYWYQQILGQGPKLLIQFQNNGVVDDSQLPKDRFSAERLKGVDSTLKIQPAKLEDSAVYLCASSWGLSYNEQFFGPGTRLTVL.